This TCR beta chain was recovered during a study of neoadjuvant nivolumab and ipilimumab in lung cancer. The germline V and J ends were trimmed by 1 base and 1 base, with 8 bases remaining between them. In germline, CDR1 is SGHRS, CDR2 YFSETQ. The CDR3 extends over 14 amino acids. The repertoire was sequenced with immunoSEQ multiplex PCR; TCRdb's copy has only in-frame clones and lacks some. The sample records just under 10,000 clones, over 75% being singletons. The sample here was peripheral blood, taken before neoadjuvant nivolumab, alone or with ipilimumab. This TCR came from an adult with non-small cell lung cancer. The chain employs TRBV5-1 and TRBJ1-1, with a possible D match to TRBD1 (6 bases). CDR3 in amino acids: CASSLTGKNTEAFF. CDR3 sequence (DNA): TGCGCCAGCAGCTTGACAGGGAAGAACACTGAAGCTTTCTTT.